This TCR beta chain was retrieved from a study of blood T cell repertoires in COVID-19. Here immunoSEQ multiplex PCR was the method, and the copy in TCRdb shows in-frame clones only, minus some. Of roughly 160,000 clones in the sample, 70% to 90% were seen once. The CDR3 is 12 amino acids. V lost 4 bases and J lost 6, with 9 bases in between. The germline V gene encodes CDR1 SGHRS and CDR2 YFSETQ. The chain joins TRBV5-1 to TRBJ2-3, with a weak D call TRBD1 (5 bases). The sequence came from a man in his fifties with active or convalescent COVID-19. Sequences were obtained from peripheral blood. CDR3 loop: CASSGALDTQYF. The CDR3 coding sequence is TGCGCCAGCAGCGGGGCCCTTGATACGCAGTATTTT.